This T cell receptor beta chain was identified in a study of CD8 T cells in ankylosing spondylitis. Study-level findings and limits: A number of the motif variants had already been described in reactive arthritis synovial fluid and blood. Seemingly distinctive of ankylosing spondylitis blood was a TCR beta motif formed by eight highly homologous variants. Reportedly, matched ankylosing spondylitis synovial fluid was significantly enriched for disease-linked clones.

Germline V lookup: CDR1 MNHNS, CDR2 SASEGT. V was clipped by 5 bases and J by 3 bases; unmatched bases: 8. The CDR3 loop spans 16 amino acids. A word on this clonotype: Its antigen is currently unknown.

Libraries of TCR beta came from quantitative 5'-RACE with molecular barcodes. TCRdb itself ran the 5' RACE reads through MiXCR, one entry per CDR3 protein. The sample records about 700,000 distinct CDR3 sequences, around 17% being singletons. Sequencing was done on a sample of blood, either unsorted or a sorted T cell fraction (not recorded which). This sequence originates from a male donor with ankylosing spondylitis. The chain is built from TRBV6-1 and TRBJ2-2; 8 bases line up with TRBD1. CDR3 residues: CASSRWVQGDTGELFF. DNA for the CDR3: TGTGCCAGCAGTCGCTGGGTACAGGGGGACACCGGGGAGCTGTTTTTT.